Listed below are T cell receptor beta chains from one sample, sequenced in a study of identifying expanded T cells in peripheral blood. Profiling relied on immunoSEQ multiplex PCR, and the TCRdb table lists in-frame clones only, not all of them. This sample has under 100,000 clones; around 90% occur once, and the top ten carry roughly 7.3%. Sequenced input: blood. Source of these receptors: a person between 18 and 69 years old in good health. The CDR3 runs from the conserved cysteine through the conserved F or W. The order of the fields is clone size, D gene, J gene, V gene, CDR3 protein, CDR3 DNA. A D gene is named only where the DNA matches it firmly. Size tells how often a clone was seen (once, few, many) or the class of an expanded clone, and some rows leave it out.

clone_size: few
d_call: NA
j_call: TRBJ2-7
v_call: TRBV6-5
cdr3_aa: CASSTNSVGEQYF
cdr3_nt: TGTGCCAGCAGTACGAATAGCGTGGGGGAGCAGTACTTC

clone_size: NA
d_call: NA
j_call: TRBJ1-4
v_call: TRBV19
cdr3_aa: CASSVGNPNEKLFF
cdr3_nt: TGTGCCAGTAGCGTAGGGAACCCTAATGAAAAACTGTTTTTT

clone_size: NA
d_call: TRBD2
j_call: TRBJ2-1
v_call: TRBV7-3
cdr3_aa: CASSLSGTSGGEQFF
cdr3_nt: TGTGCCAGCAGCTTATCCGGGACTAGCGGAGGTGAGCAGTTCTTC

clone_size: once
d_call: NA
j_call: TRBJ1-1
v_call: TRBV6-1
cdr3_aa: CASSEFGENTEAFF
cdr3_nt: TGTGCCAGCAGTGAATTTGGGGAGAACACTGAAGCTTTCTTT

clone_size: NA
d_call: TRBD2
j_call: TRBJ2-2
v_call: TRBV10-3
cdr3_aa: CAISTGLATNTGELFF
cdr3_nt: TGTGCCATCAGTACGGGACTAGCGACGAACACCGGGGAGCTGTTTTTT

clone_size: NA
d_call: TRBD1
j_call: TRBJ2-3
v_call: TRBV6-5
cdr3_aa: CASRGQGDTQYF
cdr3_nt: TGTGCCAGCAGGGGACAGGGAGATACGCAGTATTTT

clone_size: NA
d_call: NA
j_call: TRBJ2-7
v_call: TRBV4-3
cdr3_aa: CASSHLQGNEQYF
cdr3_nt: TGCGCCAGCAGCCACCTACAGGGAAACGAGCAGTACTTC

clone_size: NA
d_call: TRBD1
j_call: TRBJ1-2
v_call: TRBV27
cdr3_aa: CASSPSIMGQRYGYTF
cdr3_nt: TGTGCCAGCAGTCCATCTATAATGGGACAGAGGTATGGCTACACCTTC

clone_size: NA
d_call: NA
j_call: TRBJ2-1
v_call: TRBV10-1
cdr3_aa: CASRTTGPISYNEQFF
cdr3_nt: TGCGCCAGCAGAACAACAGGGCCGATCTCCTACAATGAGCAGTTCTTC

clone_size: NA
d_call: NA
j_call: TRBJ2-3
v_call: TRBV30
cdr3_aa: CAWSGSYTDTQYF
cdr3_nt: TGTGCCTGGAGCGGGAGCTACACAGATACGCAGTATTTT

clone_size: NA
d_call: NA
j_call: TRBJ1-1
v_call: TRBV4-1
cdr3_aa: CASSQLFGVNTEAFF
cdr3_nt: TGCGCCAGCAGCCAATTATTCGGGGTGAACACTGAAGCTTTCTTT

clone_size: NA
d_call: NA
j_call: TRBJ2-7
v_call: TRBV6-5
cdr3_aa: CASSQSGFSYEQYF
cdr3_nt: TGTGCCAGCAGTCAATCAGGGTTCTCCTACGAGCAGTACTTC

clone_size: NA
d_call: NA
j_call: TRBJ1-5
v_call: TRBV6-1
cdr3_aa: CASSESGVNQPQHF
cdr3_nt: TGTGCCAGCAGTGAATCGGGGGTCAATCAGCCCCAGCATTTT

clone_size: NA
d_call: TRBD1
j_call: TRBJ1-5
v_call: TRBV10-3
cdr3_aa: CAISGGQGASSNQPQHF
cdr3_nt: TGTGCCATCAGTGGAGGTCAGGGGGCTTCAAGCAATCAGCCCCAGCATTTT

clone_size: few
d_call: NA
j_call: TRBJ2-7
v_call: TRBV27
cdr3_aa: CASSLSKGTPSYEQYF
cdr3_nt: TGTGCCAGCAGTTTATCGAAGGGGACTCCCTCCTACGAGCAGTACTTC

clone_size: NA
d_call: NA
j_call: TRBJ2-7
v_call: TRBV9
cdr3_aa: CASSVGGGTSYEQYF
cdr3_nt: TGTGCCAGCAGCGTAGGAGGGGGGACCAGCTACGAGCAGTACTTC

clone_size: NA
d_call: NA
j_call: TRBJ1-3
v_call: TRBV19
cdr3_aa: CASSSDRSDTIYF
cdr3_nt: TGTGCCAGTAGTAGCGACAGATCGGACACCATATATTTT

clone_size: NA
d_call: NA
j_call: TRBJ1-2
v_call: TRBV21-1
cdr3_aa: CASSKFGGRDRALNYGYTF
cdr3_nt: TGTGCCAGCAGCAAATTTGGCGGCCGGGACAGGGCACTTAACTATGGCTACACCTTC

clone_size: NA
d_call: TRBD2
j_call: TRBJ2-1
v_call: TRBV11-2
cdr3_aa: CASSLMAGVNEQFF
cdr3_nt: TGTGCCAGCAGCTTAATGGCGGGAGTCAATGAGCAGTTCTTC

clone_size: once
d_call: TRBD1
j_call: TRBJ1-1
v_call: TRBV7-9
cdr3_aa: CASSSDRGGRPNTEAFF
cdr3_nt: TGTGCCAGCAGCTCCGACAGGGGGGGGCGACCCAACACTGAAGCTTTCTTT

clone_size: NA
d_call: NA
j_call: TRBJ2-1
v_call: TRBV7-3
cdr3_aa: CASSLTGGPVEQFF
cdr3_nt: TGTGCCAGCAGCTTAACCGGGGGGCCCGTTGAGCAGTTCTTC

clone_size: NA
d_call: NA
j_call: TRBJ1-1
v_call: TRBV27
cdr3_aa: CASSLSRGGTEAFF
cdr3_nt: TGTGCCAGCAGTTTATCGAGGGGAGGGACTGAAGCTTTCTTT

clone_size: once
d_call: NA
j_call: TRBJ2-7
v_call: TRBV5-5
cdr3_aa: CASSLGPLSSYEQYF
cdr3_nt: TGTGCCAGCAGCTTGGGCCCGCTGAGCTCCTACGAGCAGTACTTC

clone_size: NA
d_call: NA
j_call: TRBJ2-2
v_call: TRBV10-3
cdr3_aa: CAISGDDRRPGELFF
cdr3_nt: TGTGCCATCAGTGGGGATGACAGGCGGCCCGGGGAGCTGTTTTTT

clone_size: NA
d_call: TRBD2
j_call: TRBJ2-1
v_call: TRBV6-5
cdr3_aa: CASSKGLASDEQFF
cdr3_nt: TGTGCCAGCAGCAAAGGACTAGCAAGCGATGAGCAGTTCTTC

clone_size: NA
d_call: TRBD1
j_call: TRBJ2-1
v_call: TRBV2
cdr3_aa: CASSLRDSYNEQFF
cdr3_nt: TGTGCCAGCAGTCTCCGGGACAGTTACAATGAGCAGTTCTTC

clone_size: NA
d_call: NA
j_call: TRBJ2-3
v_call: TRBV9
cdr3_aa: CASSAVEWGVLGDTQYF
cdr3_nt: TGTGCCAGCAGCGCGGTAGAATGGGGGGTACTCGGGGATACGCAGTATTTT

clone_size: NA
d_call: NA
j_call: TRBJ2-1
v_call: TRBV6-6
cdr3_aa: CASRPMEGEQFF
cdr3_nt: TGTGCCAGCAGACCCATGGAGGGTGAGCAGTTCTTC

clone_size: NA
d_call: NA
j_call: TRBJ2-1
v_call: TRBV9
cdr3_aa: CASTPDSNEQFF
cdr3_nt: TGTGCCAGCACACCGGACAGCAATGAGCAGTTCTTC

clone_size: NA
d_call: TRBD1
j_call: TRBJ1-2
v_call: TRBV5-4
cdr3_aa: CASSRGQGAFNYGYTF
cdr3_nt: TGTGCCAGCAGCCGGGGACAGGGGGCATTTAACTATGGCTACACCTTC

clone_size: NA
d_call: NA
j_call: TRBJ1-2
v_call: TRBV5-1
cdr3_aa: CASGDSGYGYTF
cdr3_nt: TGCGCCAGCGGAGACAGTGGCTATGGCTACACCTTC

clone_size: NA
d_call: NA
j_call: TRBJ1-1
v_call: TRBV19
cdr3_aa: CAVGTMNTEAFF
cdr3_nt: TGTGCGGTGGGAACAATGAACACTGAAGCTTTCTTT

clone_size: NA
d_call: NA
j_call: TRBJ2-7
v_call: TRBV18
cdr3_aa: CASSSDRPRSSYEQYF
cdr3_nt: TGTGCCAGCTCATCAGACAGACCAAGAAGCTCCTACGAGCAGTACTTC

clone_size: NA
d_call: NA
j_call: TRBJ2-3
v_call: TRBV30
cdr3_aa: CAWSGTDTQYF
cdr3_nt: TGTGCCTGGAGCGGCACAGATACGCAGTATTTT

clone_size: NA
d_call: NA
j_call: TRBJ1-5
v_call: TRBV7-9
cdr3_aa: CASSQGPDSNQPQHF
cdr3_nt: TGTGCCAGCAGCCAAGGCCCGGATAGCAATCAGCCCCAGCATTTT

clone_size: NA
d_call: NA
j_call: TRBJ2-7
v_call: TRBV10-2
cdr3_aa: CASRREQGGTYEQYF
cdr3_nt: TGCGCCAGCAGGAGGGAACAGGGGGGGACCTACGAGCAGTACTTC

clone_size: NA
d_call: TRBD1
j_call: TRBJ1-2
v_call: TRBV5-1
cdr3_aa: CASSLTGDYGYTF
cdr3_nt: TGCGCCAGCAGCTTGACAGGGGACTATGGCTACACCTTC

clone_size: NA
d_call: NA
j_call: TRBJ2-5
v_call: TRBV5-1
cdr3_aa: CASRLPGDQETQYF
cdr3_nt: TGCGCCAGTAGGCTGCCAGGCGACCAAGAGACCCAGTACTTC

clone_size: NA
d_call: NA
j_call: TRBJ2-5
v_call: TRBV7-2
cdr3_aa: CASSSNQGGWQETQYF
cdr3_nt: TGTGCCAGCAGCTCCAACCAGGGTGGGTGGCAAGAGACCCAGTACTTC

clone_size: once
d_call: NA
j_call: TRBJ2-5
v_call: TRBV9
cdr3_aa: CASSVGGGFGETQYF
cdr3_nt: TGTGCCAGCAGCGTAGGAGGGGGGTTCGGGGAGACCCAGTACTTC

clone_size: NA
d_call: NA
j_call: TRBJ1-5
v_call: TRBV7-5
cdr3_aa: CVRSPHSIRRFNQPQHF
cdr3_nt: TGTGTCAGAAGCCCCCATTCTATTCGGCGCTTCAATCAGCCCCAGCATTTT

clone_size: once
d_call: TRBD1
j_call: TRBJ2-7
v_call: TRBV11-1
cdr3_aa: CASSLSGTGRYEQYF
cdr3_nt: TGTGCCAGCAGCTTATCCGGGACAGGGCGTTACGAGCAGTACTTC

clone_size: NA
d_call: NA
j_call: TRBJ1-2
v_call: TRBV7-2
cdr3_aa: CASSLGLGEGGYTF
cdr3_nt: TGTGCCAGCAGCTTAGGTCTTGGGGAGGGTGGCTACACCTTC

clone_size: NA
d_call: NA
j_call: TRBJ2-7
v_call: TRBV11-3
cdr3_aa: CASSLVNYEQYF
cdr3_nt: TGTGCCAGCAGCCTTGTCAACTACGAGCAGTACTTC